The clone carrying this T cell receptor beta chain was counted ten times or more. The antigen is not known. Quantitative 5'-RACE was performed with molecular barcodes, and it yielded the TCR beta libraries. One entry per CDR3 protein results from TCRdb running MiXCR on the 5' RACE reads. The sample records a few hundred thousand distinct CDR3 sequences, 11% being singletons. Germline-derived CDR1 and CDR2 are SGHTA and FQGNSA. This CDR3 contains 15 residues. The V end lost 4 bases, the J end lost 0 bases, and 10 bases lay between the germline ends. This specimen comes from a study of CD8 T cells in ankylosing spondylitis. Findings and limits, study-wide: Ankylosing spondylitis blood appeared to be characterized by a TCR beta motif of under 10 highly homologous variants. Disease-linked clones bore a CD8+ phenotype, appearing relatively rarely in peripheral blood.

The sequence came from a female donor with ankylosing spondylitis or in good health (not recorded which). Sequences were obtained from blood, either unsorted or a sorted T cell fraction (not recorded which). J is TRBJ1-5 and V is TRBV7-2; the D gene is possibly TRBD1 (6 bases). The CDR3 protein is CASSWGHVSNQPQHF. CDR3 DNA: TGTGCCAGCAGCTGGGGACATGTTAGCAATCAGCCCCAGCATTTT.